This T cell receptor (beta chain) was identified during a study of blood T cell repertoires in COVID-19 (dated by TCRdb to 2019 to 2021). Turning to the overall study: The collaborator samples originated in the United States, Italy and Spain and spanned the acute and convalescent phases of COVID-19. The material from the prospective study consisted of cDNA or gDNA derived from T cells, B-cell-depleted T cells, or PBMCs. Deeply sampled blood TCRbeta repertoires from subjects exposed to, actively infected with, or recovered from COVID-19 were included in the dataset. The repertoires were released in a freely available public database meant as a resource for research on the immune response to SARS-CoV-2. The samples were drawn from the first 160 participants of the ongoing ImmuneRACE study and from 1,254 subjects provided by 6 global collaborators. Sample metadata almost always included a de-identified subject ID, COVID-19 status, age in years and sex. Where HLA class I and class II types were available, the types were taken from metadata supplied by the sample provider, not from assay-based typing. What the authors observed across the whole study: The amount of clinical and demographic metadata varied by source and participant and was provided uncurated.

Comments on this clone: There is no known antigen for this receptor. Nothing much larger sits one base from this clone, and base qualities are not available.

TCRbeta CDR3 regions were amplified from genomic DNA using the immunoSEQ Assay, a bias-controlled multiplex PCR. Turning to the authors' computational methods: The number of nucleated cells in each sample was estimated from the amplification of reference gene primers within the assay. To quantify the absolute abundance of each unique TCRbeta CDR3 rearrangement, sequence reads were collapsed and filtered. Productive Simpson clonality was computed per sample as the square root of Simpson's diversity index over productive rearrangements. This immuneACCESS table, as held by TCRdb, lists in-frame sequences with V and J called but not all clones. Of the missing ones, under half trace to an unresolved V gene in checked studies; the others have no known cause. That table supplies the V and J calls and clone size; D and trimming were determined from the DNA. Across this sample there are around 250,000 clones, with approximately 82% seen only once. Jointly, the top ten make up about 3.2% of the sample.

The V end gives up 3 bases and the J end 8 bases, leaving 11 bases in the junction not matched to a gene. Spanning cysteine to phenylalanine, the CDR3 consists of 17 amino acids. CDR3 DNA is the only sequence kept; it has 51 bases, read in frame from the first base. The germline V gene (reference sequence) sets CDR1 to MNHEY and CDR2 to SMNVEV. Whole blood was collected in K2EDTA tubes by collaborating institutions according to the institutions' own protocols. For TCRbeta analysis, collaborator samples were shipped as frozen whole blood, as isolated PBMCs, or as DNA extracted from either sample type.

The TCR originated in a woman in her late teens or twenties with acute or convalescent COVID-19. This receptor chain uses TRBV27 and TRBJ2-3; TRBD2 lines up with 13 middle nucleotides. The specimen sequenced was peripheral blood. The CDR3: CASSFPTGLAGVRTQYF. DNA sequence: TGTGCCAGCAGTTTCCCGACAGGACTAGCGGGAGTACGTACGCAGTATTTT.